This TCR beta chain appears in the sequencing data of a study of CD8 T cells in Susac syndrome. FACS was used to enrich TEMRA cells, whereas the CD8+ and CD4+ T cells were obtained by negative isolation. CDR3 length: 17 amino acids. Germline CDR1 MNHEY, CDR2 SVGAGI. The germline V and J ends were trimmed by 2 bases and 3 bases, with 17 bases remaining between them. When the RNA was reverse transcribed, random hexamers were used with an input of roughly 0.45 to 1 ug. Via MiXCR, TCRdb re-called the immunoSEQ multiplex PCR reads, giving one row per CDR3 protein. The repertoire holds fewer than 350,000 distinct CDR3 sequences, roughly 90% seen once, with about 0.17% in the top ten.

The genes are TRBV6-5 and TRBJ1-5, with D perhaps TRBD1 (6 bases). The sample was CD8+ T cells from PBMCs. This sequence originates from a human donor with multiple sclerosis. Here the CDR3 DNA reads TGTGCCAGCAGTTACGCCTCCACACACAGGGACAATCAGCCCCAGCATTTT. It is translated as CASSYASTHRDNQPQHF.